The 6 T cell receptor delta chains given below trace back to one sample, sequenced in a study of γδ T cells in repeated Plasmodium falciparum infection. Bulk repertoires came from Vgamma9/Vdelta2+ or Vdelta2-negative gammadelta T cells flow-sorted from PBMC. TCRdb re-called clones from the multiplex PCR reads using CATT. Found here are 45,000 to 60,000 delta-chain clones, roughly 2% of them singletons; the top ten hold about 23%. Sequenced sample: gamma-delta T cells from blood. All receptors derive from a pool of human donors (malaria-infected and uninfected, not separated).

The table lists this clone with many counts. The chain is built from TRDV2 and TRDJ1; 8 bases line up with TRDD3. CDR1 GEAIGNYY and CDR2 EKD come from the germline V gene. V lost 0 bases to trimming and J lost 1 base; unmatched junction nucleotides: 12. CDR3 length: 18 amino acids. CDR3 protein: CACDTLDPNWGATDKLIF. In DNA, the CDR3 is TGTGCCTGTGACACCCTGGACCCTAACTGGGGGGCCACCGATAAACTCATCTTT.

This clone was seen a handful of times. The translation of this DNA and the TCRdb protein of a much larger clone differ at residue 3, probably owing to a read error; the protein shown here is translated from the DNA. This chain joins TRDV1 and TRDJ1, with D perhaps matching TRDD2 or TRDD3 (5 bases each). The V gene's germline CDR1 is TSWWSYY and CDR2 QGS. The CDR3 runs 13 residues. CDR3 sequence: CAPGSPFSDKLIF. The CDR3 DNA reads as TGTGCTCCTGGGTCCCCCTTCTCCGATAAACTCATCTTT.

This clone was detected only a few times. The TCRdb protein, from a much larger clone, departs from this DNA's translation at residue 10, likely by read error; the protein shown derives from the DNA. With the J gene uncalled, the V gene is TRDV3. The CDR3 spans 12 residues. The germline CDR1 and CDR2 sequences are TVYSNPD and GDNSRS (reference sequence). The CDR3 sequence is CAFCSDTDKHIF. CDR3 sequence (DNA): TGTGCCTTTTGCTCGGATACCGATAAACACATCTTT.

Worth noting for this clone: A far larger clone is one base from this, pointing to a likely read error. Other DNA sequences in the same sample also yield this CDR3. The chain joins TRDV1 to TRDJ1; 12 bases map to TRDD3. The CDR3 is 22 residues long. Germline V gives CDR1 TSWWSYY, CDR2 QGS. The chain's CDR3 is CALGELCPHLLGDTIYTDKLIF. CDR3 sequence (DNA): TGTGCTCTTGGGGAACTCTGCCCTCATCTACTGGGGGATACCATATACACCGATAAACTCATTTTT.

Comment on this clone: TCRdb's protein, taken from a much larger clone, differs from this DNA's translation at residue 20, likely owing to a read error; the protein displayed comes from the DNA. V is TRDV1 and J is TRDJ1; 12 nucleotides line up with TRDD3. TCRdb is silent on the J gene; assignment here came from matching the DNA to germline. V dropped 1 base and J dropped 0; count of bases not matched to a gene: 36. The length of the CDR3 is 28 residues. The V gene's germline CDR1 is TSWWSYY and CDR2 QGS. The CDR3 sequence is CALGERPSYVWLPYWGILGLEYTDKLIF. In nucleotides, the CDR3 is TGTGCTCTTGGGGAACGACCTTCCTACGTATGGCTCCCTTACTGGGGGATACTTGGGCTTGAGTACACCGATAAACTCATCTTT.

Points on this clone: The amino acid sequence in TCRdb belongs to a much larger clone and departs from this DNA's translation at residue 3, likely a sequencing read error; the sequence shown is translated from the DNA. J is TRDJ1 and V is TRDV1, with a possible D match to TRDD3 (6 bases). No J segment appears in TCRdb, so it was assigned here by matching the sequence to germline. Germline V gene data show CDR1 as TSWWSYY and CDR2 as QGS. The CDR3 runs to 20 residues. The CDR3 spells CAPGDSILARLGAFPDKLIF. The CDR3 DNA sequence: TGTGCTCCTGGGGATTCTATCCTCGCTCGACTGGGTGCATTCCCCGATAAACTCATCTTT.